This is a list of T cell receptor beta chains from one sample in a study of technical replicates of blood from a few donors. Sequencing used immunoSEQ multiplex PCR; TCRdb keeps in-frame clones, though not all of them. The sample has about 15,000 clones; approximately 83% are singletons. Sequenced: PBMCs. Source of these receptors: a human donor in good health. Some clones in this sample may be carry-over from other donors' samples. The CDR3 runs from the conserved cysteine through the conserved F or W. D genes are given only for firm matches. The size of a clone is reported for some rows only, either as once, few or many, or as a class for expanded clones.

- TRBJ2-2 TRBV6-1 - CASSPPTEYTGELFF TGTGCCAGCAGTCCACCGACAGAGTACACCGGGGAGCTGTTTTTT
- TRBJ2-5 TRBV18 TRBD1 CASSPRGQGGETQYF TGTGCCAGCTCACCGAGAGGACAGGGAGGTGAGACCCAGTACTTC
- TRBJ2-4 TRBV12-2 - CASRSLGESGSRNIQYF TGTGCAAGTCGCTCCCTTGGGGAGAGCGGGAGTCGGAACATTCAGTACTTC
once TRBJ2-2 TRBV4-1 - CASSLAPGIGTGELFF TGCGCCAGCAGCCTCGCACCCGGGATCGGCACCGGGGAGCTGTTTTTT
- TRBJ1-1 TRBV4-1 TRBD1 CASSQDSGRGTRNTEAFF TGCGCCAGCAGCCAAGATAGCGGCAGGGGGACTCGGAACACTGAAGCTTTCTTT
once TRBJ2-7 TRBV25-1 - CASSSLYEQYF TGTGCCAGCAGTTCCCTCTACGAGCAGTACTTC
once TRBJ2-7 TRBV29-1 - CSAGSSYEQYF TGCAGCGCGGGGAGCTCCTACGAGCAGTACTTC
- TRBJ2-5 TRBV5-1 TRBD2 CASSLIAGGLETQYF TGCGCCAGCAGCCTTATAGCGGGAGGGCTGGAGACCCAGTACTTC
- TRBJ2-7 TRBV7-2 TRBD2 CASRPLAGAGEQYF TGTGCCAGCAGGCCACTAGCGGGAGCAGGCGAGCAGTACTTC
- TRBJ2-5 TRBV10-2 TRBD2 CASGLAGNQETQYF TGCGCCAGCGGACTAGCGGGAAATCAAGAGACCCAGTACTTC
- TRBJ1-2 TRBV10-3 TRBD1 CAISDGTGTAEGYTF TGTGCCATCAGTGACGGAACCGGGACAGCGGAGGGCTACACCTTC
- TRBJ1-1 TRBV7-9 - CASSSEAGTLNTEAFF TGTGCCAGCAGCTCGGAGGCCGGGACACTGAACACTGAAGCTTTCTTT
- TRBJ2-7 TRBV9 TRBD2 CASGTGAGGRFYEQYF TGTGCCAGCGGCACCGGGGCGGGAGGTCGGTTCTACGAGCAGTACTTC
few TRBJ2-1 TRBV2 TRBD2 CASSTREAFNEQFF TGTGCCAGCAGTACGCGGGAGGCTTTCAATGAGCAGTTCTTC
- TRBJ2-6 TRBV29-1 TRBD2 CSVVLAGGPGANVLTF TGCAGCGTCGTGCTAGCGGGAGGGCCGGGGGCCAACGTCCTGACTTTC
- TRBJ2-1 TRBV6-1 - CASSEAQGGSYNEQFF TGTGCCAGCAGTGAGGCGCAGGGAGGCTCCTACAATGAGCAGTTCTTC
- TRBJ1-4 TRBV4-1 - CASSLTTNEKLFF TGCGCCAGCAGCCTAACAACTAATGAAAAACTGTTTTTT
- TRBJ1-2 TRBV7-9 - CASSLGSSGYTF TGTGCCAGCAGCTTAGGTAGCAGTGGCTACACCTTC
- TRBJ2-1 TRBV7-8 TRBD2 CASSLARLAGDRFF TGTGCCAGCAGCTTAGCACGTCTAGCGGGAGATAGGTTCTTC
- TRBJ2-1 TRBV18 - CASSPRQRSANEQFF TGTGCCAGCTCACCACGTCAGCGTTCAGCAAATGAGCAGTTCTTC
once TRBJ2-7 TRBV5-1 TRBD2 CASSFVAGGSYEQYF TGCGCCAGCAGCTTTGTTGCGGGAGGCTCCTACGAGCAGTACTTC
- TRBJ2-7 TRBV7-2 - CASREASGPSYEQYF TGTGCCAGCAGAGAAGCAAGCGGTCCGTCCTACGAGCAGTACTTC
- TRBJ2-7 TRBV7-9 - CASSLFGDEQYF TGTGCCAGCAGCTTATTTGGAGACGAGCAGTACTTC
- TRBJ2-5 TRBV7-9 - CASSLWTTQETQYF TGTGCCAGCAGCTTGTGGACAACTCAAGAGACCCAGTACTTC
- TRBJ2-1 TRBV5-4 TRBD1 CASSLGGQGAYNEQFF TGTGCCAGCAGCTTGGGAGGACAGGGTGCCTACAATGAGCAGTTCTTC
- TRBJ2-1 TRBV19 TRBD2 CASSGRSFSYNEQFF TGTGCCAGTAGCGGGAGGAGCTTTTCCTACAATGAGCAGTTCTTC
- TRBJ1-1 TRBV11-2 - CASSLDSYSWANTEAFF TGTGCCAGCAGCTTAGATTCGTACTCCTGGGCGAACACTGAAGCTTTCTTT
- TRBJ1-2 TRBV20-1 - CRSDGYTF TGCAGGTCGGATGGCTACACCTTC
- TRBJ2-1 TRBV7-8 - CASSSKNLGVKVDEQFF TGTGCCAGCAGCTCAAAAAACCTAGGAGTTAAGGTCGATGAGCAGTTCTTC
- TRBJ2-2 TRBV28 - CASSLGQFTGELFF TGTGCCAGCAGTCTAGGACAGTTCACCGGGGAGCTGTTTTTT
- TRBJ2-1 TRBV19 - CASSIESGLGNNEQFF TGTGCCAGTAGTATCGAAAGCGGTCTTGGTAACAATGAGCAGTTCTTC
- TRBJ2-1 TRBV14 - CASSQDLASLEQFF TGTGCCAGCAGCCAAGATCTGGCTAGCCTTGAGCAGTTCTTC
- TRBJ2-3 TRBV14 TRBD2 CASSPGLAATDTQYF TGTGCCAGCAGCCCGGGACTAGCGGCCACAGATACGCAGTATTTT
- TRBJ2-7 TRBV4-1 - CAISTGTGVTYEQYF TGCGCCATCTCGACTGGAACGGGGGTAACGTACGAGCAGTACTTC
once TRBJ2-1 TRBV19 TRBD2 CASSIGTSGAYNEQFF TGTGCCAGTAGTATAGGGACTAGCGGAGCCTACAATGAGCAGTTCTTC
- TRBJ2-7 TRBV30 TRBD2 CAWSRAAGGPWEQYF TGTGCCTGGAGTAGGGCGGCGGGAGGGCCTTGGGAGCAGTACTTC
once TRBJ2-2 TRBV19 - CASSIDQRRGELFF TGTGCCAGTAGTATAGATCAGAGGCGCGGGGAGCTGTTTTTT
- TRBJ2-3 TRBV7-9 - CASSLPGEDTQYF TGTGCCAGCAGCTTACCGGGTGAAGATACGCAGTATTTT
- TRBJ2-1 TRBV7-8 TRBD2 CASSLLLAGYNEQFF TGTGCCAGCAGCTTACTACTAGCGGGGTACAATGAGCAGTTCTTC
once TRBJ2-7 TRBV5-1 - CASSPGGSTSYEQYF TGCGCCAGCAGCCCGGGTGGCAGCACTTCCTACGAGCAGTACTTC
- TRBJ2-2 TRBV2 TRBD2 CASSGVIFQREIGTGELFF TGTGCCAGCAGTGGAGTGATTTTTCAGCGGGAGATCGGCACCGGGGAGCTGTTTTTT
- TRBJ2-1 TRBV5-1 - CASSARGSTDEQFF TGCGCCAGCAGCGCCCGGGGTTCTACGGATGAGCAGTTCTTC
- TRBJ2-7 TRBV9 TRBD1 CASSVGVRDRAYEQYF TGTGCCAGCAGCGTAGGGGTCCGGGACAGGGCCTACGAGCAGTACTTC
few TRBJ1-3 TRBV30 - CAWKQPGNTIYF TGTGCCTGGAAACAGCCTGGAAACACCATATATTTT
- TRBJ1-5 TRBV5-1 - CASRAGTLEPQHF TGCGCCAGCAGGGCGGGGACCCTGGAGCCCCAGCATTTT
- TRBJ2-6 TRBV7-2 TRBD1 CASSRPGQTNSGANVLTF TGTGCCAGCAGCCGCCCGGGACAGACAAACTCTGGGGCCAACGTCCTGACTTTC
- TRBJ2-1 TRBV6-5 TRBD2 CASSNLAGVRNEQFF TGTGCCAGCAGTAATCTAGCGGGAGTCCGCAATGAGCAGTTCTTC
- TRBJ2-5 TRBV6-1 - CASSEIFGRSQETQYF TGTGCCAGCAGTGAAATCTTTGGGAGAAGTCAAGAGACCCAGTACTTC
- TRBJ1-5 TRBV6-5 - CASGASNQPQHF TGTGCCAGCGGGGCTAGCAATCAGCCCCAGCATTTT